The next 14 T cell receptor beta chains were all read from a single sample in a study of PD-L1 blockade in urothelial cancer. Clones were sequenced by immunoSEQ multiplex PCR, and TCRdb holds only the in-frame ones, with some missing. The top ten clones hold more than 15% of a sample with tens of thousands of clones, about 80% of them seen once. Time point here: pretreatment peripheral blood. Source: PBMCs, taken around atezolizumab (anti-PD-L1) treatment. The source is a man between 60 and 75 years old with urothelial cancer.

The gene calls are TRBV18 and TRBJ2-1; 7 nucleotides match TRBD1. The CDR3 spans 14 residues. Germline lookup yields CDR1 KGHSH and CDR2 LQKENI. With V trimmed by 3 bases and J by 5 bases, 4 bases remained unmatched. The CDR3 is CASSPDRANNEQFF. In DNA, the CDR3 is TGTGCCAGCTCACCCGACAGGGCTAACAATGAGCAGTTCTTC.

In DNA, the CDR3 is TGTGCCAGCAGCCAGACTAGCGGGGAGCAGTACTTC. It is translated as CASSQTSGEQYF. V is TRBV11-2 and J is TRBJ2-7, with 10 bases identical to TRBD2. V gave up 5 bases and J gave up 7 bases; unmatched junction bases: 2. Germline V CDR1 and CDR2: SGHAT, FQNNGV. This CDR3 comprises 12 residues.

This clone was seen more than once but under ten times. This chain joins TRBV5-4 and TRBJ2-1, with TRBD2 identical over 9 bases. The CDR3 is made up of 14 amino acids. The V gene end was trimmed by 4 bases and the J gene end by 8 bases; junction bases not matched to a gene: 7. CDR1 SGHNT and CDR2 YYREEE come from the germline V gene (reference sequence). The CDR3: CASSRLAVDDEQFF. The CDR3 DNA is TGTGCCAGCAGCAGACTAGCGGTAGACGATGAGCAGTTCTTC.

The rearrangement uses TRBV6-5 and TRBJ2-4; TRBD2 matches 14 bases. The V gene's germline CDR1 is MNHEY and CDR2 SVGAGI. Trimming removed 2 bases from V and 10 bases from J; junction bases left unmatched: 4. The CDR3 spans 15 residues. The CDR3 region has the DNA TGTGCCAGCAGTTACGGGGGACTAGCGGGAGTAATTCAGTACTTC. Residues: CASSYGGLAGVIQYF.

This clone was counted only a few times. The chain joins TRBV11-2 to TRBJ2-1, with TRBD1 matching 9 bases. The ends lost 5 bases at V and 6 bases at J; junction bases unmatched: 8. Germline V gene sequence: CDR1 SGHAT, CDR2 FQNNGV. The length of the CDR3 is 15 residues. CDR3 sequence reads: CASSRLQGAGNEQFF. For the CDR3, the DNA is TGTGCCAGCAGCAGACTACAGGGGGCGGGCAATGAGCAGTTCTTC.

The chain couples TRBV11-2 to TRBJ2-3, with 9 bases that match TRBD2. Trimming cost V 5 bases and J 5 bases; bases outside gene matches: 11. CDR3 length: 16 amino acids. Germline loops: CDR1 SGHAT, CDR2 FQNNGV. The CDR3 is CASSGSGGRARDTQYF. DNA of the CDR3: TGTGCCAGCAGCGGTTCGGGCGGGAGGGCTCGAGATACGCAGTATTTT. Using reference TRBV11-2 and TRBJ2-3 for the parts outside the CDR3, the full variable domain is EAGVAQSPRYKIIEKRQSVAFWCNPISGHATLYWYQQILGQGPKLLIQFQNNGVVDDSQLPKDRFSAERLKGVDSTLKIQPAKLEDSAVYLCASSGSGGRARDTQYFGPGTRLTVL.

The genes are TRBV4-3 and TRBJ1-2, with 8 bases that match TRBD1. Trimming at V came to 4 bases and at J to 8 bases, leaving 6 bases not matched to a gene. Germline V gives CDR1 LGHNA, CDR2 YSLEER. The CDR3 extends over 13 amino acids. The CDR3 sequence is CASSPDRGRGYTF. CDR3 bases: TGCGCCAGCAGCCCCGACAGGGGACGGGGCTACACCTTC.

This sequence joins TRBV9 and TRBJ2-2; 9 positions match TRBD1. CDR1 and CDR2 from the germline V gene are SGDLS and YYNGEE. The J segment lost 7 bases and the V segment lost 0 bases, leaving 4 bases of the junction unmatched. The CDR3 is 15 amino acids. CDR3 in DNA: TGTGCCAGCAGCGTAGCACAGGGGGCGATCGGGGAGCTGTTTTTT. It codes for CASSVAQGAIGELFF.

The chain combines TRBV7-2 with TRBJ2-7; weak D call: TRBD1 (7 bases). V was pared by 5 bases and J by 2 bases, with 16 bases between. The CDR3 length is 15 residues. CDR1 is SGHTA, CDR2 FQGNSA, per germline. The DNA of the CDR3 is TGTGCCAGCAGCGTGACACAGGGGAGGACCTACGAGCAGTACTTC. It encodes CASSVTQGRTYEQYF.

In regard to this clone: The germline gene is not matched at one end of the junction; a read error may be the cause. The rearrangement links TRBV7-7 to TRBJ2-7; TRBD1 is a possible D gene (6 bases). The CDR3 consists of 14 residues. From germline, CDR1 is SSHAT and CDR2 FNYEAQ (reference sequence). Written as DNA, the CDR3 is TGTGCTAGCAGCTTAGCACAGGGATTCTACGAGCAGTACTTC. Translation: CASSLAQGFYEQYF.

J is TRBJ2-7 and V is TRBV7-9; D uncertain. From germline, CDR1 is SEHNR and CDR2 FQNEAQ (reference sequence). The germline V and J ends were trimmed by 1 base and 7 bases, with 11 bases remaining between them. The CDR3 is made up of 13 amino acids. The CDR3 nucleotides read TGTGCCAGCAGCTTAGAGACGTCGAGGGAGCAGTACTTC. Translated: CASSLETSREQYF.

This sequence joins TRBV11-2 and TRBJ2-7; 9 bases agree with TRBD1. The germline V gene has CDR1 SGHAT and CDR2 FQNNGV. Trimming removed 5 bases from V and 2 bases from J; junction bases left unmatched: 10. The CDR3 sequence is 16 residues long. CDR3 nucleotide sequence: TGTGCCAGCAGCCATTATTCGGGACAGGGAACCTACGAGCAGTACTTC. Translated: CASSHYSGQGTYEQYF.

J is TRBJ2-7 and V is TRBV7-8; 11 bases map to TRBD2. J was trimmed by 7 bases and V by 2 bases; bases with no gene match: 19. The CDR3 has 19 residues. CDR1 and CDR2 (germline): SGHVS, FQNEAQ. The DNA of the CDR3 is TGTGCCAGCAGCTTAACTCCCCCCAGACTAGCGGGAAGCCTTGAGGAGCAGTACTTC. Translated, it gives CASSLTPPRLAGSLEEQYF.

This sequence joins TRBV6-1 and TRBJ2-3; 8 bases map to TRBD2. Germline V CDR1 and CDR2: MNHNS, SASEGT. Trimming took 10 bases from V and 2 from J; bases not matched to a gene: 5. The CDR3 contains 13 residues. Written as DNA, the CDR3 is TGTGCCACCAGGACTAGCCACACAGATACGCAGTATTTT. This gives the protein CATRTSHTDTQYF.